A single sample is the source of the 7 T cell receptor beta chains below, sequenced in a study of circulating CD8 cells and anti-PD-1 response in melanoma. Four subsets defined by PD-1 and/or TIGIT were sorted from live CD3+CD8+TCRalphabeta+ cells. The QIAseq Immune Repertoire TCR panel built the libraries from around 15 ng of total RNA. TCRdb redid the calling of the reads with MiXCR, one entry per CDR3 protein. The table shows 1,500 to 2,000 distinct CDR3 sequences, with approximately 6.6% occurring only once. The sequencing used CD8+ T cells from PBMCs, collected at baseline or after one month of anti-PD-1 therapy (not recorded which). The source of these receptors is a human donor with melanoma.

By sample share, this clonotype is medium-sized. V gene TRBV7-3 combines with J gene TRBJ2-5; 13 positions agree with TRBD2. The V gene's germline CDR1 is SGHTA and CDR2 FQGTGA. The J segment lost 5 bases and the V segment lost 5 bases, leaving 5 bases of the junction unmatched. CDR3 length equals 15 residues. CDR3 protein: CASSLGTSGVETQYF. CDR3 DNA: TGTGCCAGCAGCCTCGGGACTAGCGGGGTGGAGACCCAGTACTTC.

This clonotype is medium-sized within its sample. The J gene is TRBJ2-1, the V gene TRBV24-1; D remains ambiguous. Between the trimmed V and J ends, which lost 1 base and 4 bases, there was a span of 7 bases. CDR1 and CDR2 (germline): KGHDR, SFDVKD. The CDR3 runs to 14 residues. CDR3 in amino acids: CATSDFSGYNEQFF. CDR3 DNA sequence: TGTGCCACCAGTGATTTTTCCGGGTACAATGAGCAGTTCTTC.

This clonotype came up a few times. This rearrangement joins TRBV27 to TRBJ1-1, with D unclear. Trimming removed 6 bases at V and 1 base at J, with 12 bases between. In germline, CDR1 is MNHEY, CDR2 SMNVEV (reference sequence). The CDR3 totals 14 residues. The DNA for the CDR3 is TGTGCCAGCAGATTGACGGTCCCGAACACTGAAGCTTTCTTT. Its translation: CASRLTVPNTEAFF.

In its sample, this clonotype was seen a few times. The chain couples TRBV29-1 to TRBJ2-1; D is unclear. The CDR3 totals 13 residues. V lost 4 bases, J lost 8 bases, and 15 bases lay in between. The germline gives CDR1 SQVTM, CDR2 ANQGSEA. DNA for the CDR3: TGCAGCGTTGGGGATTCTAAAACCTATGAGCAGTTCTTC. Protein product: CSVGDSKTYEQFF.

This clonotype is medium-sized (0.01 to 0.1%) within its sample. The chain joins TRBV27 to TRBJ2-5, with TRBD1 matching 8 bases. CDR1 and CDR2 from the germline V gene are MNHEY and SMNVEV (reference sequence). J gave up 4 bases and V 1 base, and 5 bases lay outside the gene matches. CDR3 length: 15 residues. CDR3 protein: CASSLWTGKGETQYF. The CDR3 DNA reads TGTGCCAGCAGTTTATGGACAGGGAAAGGAGAGACCCAGTACTTC.

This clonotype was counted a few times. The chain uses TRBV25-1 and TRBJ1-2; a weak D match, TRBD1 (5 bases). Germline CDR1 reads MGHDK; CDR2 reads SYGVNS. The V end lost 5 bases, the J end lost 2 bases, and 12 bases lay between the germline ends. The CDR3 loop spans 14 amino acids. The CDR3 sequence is CASSLGGGNYGYTF. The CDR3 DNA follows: TGTGCCAGCAGTTTGGGCGGGGGAAACTATGGCTACACCTTC.

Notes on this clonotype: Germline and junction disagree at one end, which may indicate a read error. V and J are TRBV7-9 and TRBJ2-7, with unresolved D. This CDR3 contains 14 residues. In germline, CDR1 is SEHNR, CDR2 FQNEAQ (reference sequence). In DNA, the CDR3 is TGCGCCAGCAGCTTCGGCGCCGAAGCCTACGAGCAGTACTTC. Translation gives CASSFGAEAYEQYF.